These 25 T cell receptor beta chains came from one sample sequenced in a study of T cell responses to AZD1222 COVID-19 vaccine. The table came from immunoSEQ multiplex PCR; TCRdb's copy has only in-frame clones and leaves some out. The sample holds over 100,000 clones, over 85% seen once. This specimen consisted of peripheral blood, obtained on day 0 of AZD1222 vaccination. These receptors originate from an adult in good health.

Written as DNA, the CDR3 is TGTGCCAGCAGCTTAGCCAGGGGTGAAAAACTGTTTTTT. Residues: CASSLARGEKLFF. The chain is built from TRBV7-6 and TRBJ1-4, with a weak D call TRBD1 (6 bases). The CDR3 is made up of 13 amino acids. Per the germline V gene, CDR1 is SGHVS and CDR2 is FNYEAQ. V was pared by 0 bases and J by 7 bases, with 6 bases between.

V and J are TRBV27 and TRBJ2-7; TRBD1 is a possible D gene (6 bases). Germline lookup yields CDR1 MNHEY and CDR2 SMNVEV (reference sequence). V lost 6 bases, J lost 3 bases, and 15 bases lay in between. The CDR3 sequence is 14 residues long. The CDR3 loop is CASSRTWDNYEQYF. In DNA, the CDR3 is TGTGCCAGCAGCCGTACTTGGGACAACTACGAGCAGTACTTC.

The chain couples TRBV19 to TRBJ1-6; D unclear. CDR1 is LNHDA, CDR2 SQIVND, per germline (reference sequence). This CDR3 region has 16 residues. The V end was cut by 6 bases, the J end by 7 bases, with 19 bases between. The CDR3 nucleotides read TGTGCCAGTAGCCCCACGACCCAATTATCCAATTCACCCCTCCACTTT. This codes for CASSPTTQLSNSPLHF.

CDR3 in amino acids: CASSLEFVGSPLHF. CDR3 nucleotide sequence: TGTGCCAGCAGTTTAGAGTTTGTCGGTTCACCCCTCCACTTT. V usage is TRBV27 and J usage is TRBJ1-6; D remains ambiguous. The germline V gene encodes CDR1 MNHEY and CDR2 SMNVEV (reference sequence). The length of the CDR3 is 14 residues. Trimming left V 2 bases short and J 9 bases short, with 11 bases between.

This clone has just one count. The rearrangement uses TRBV7-3 and TRBJ2-3; the match to TRBD2 covers 10 bases. Germline V gene lookup returns CDR1 SGHTA and CDR2 FQGTGA. The V segment lost 4 bases and the J segment 2 bases; nucleotides outside the gene matches: 6. The CDR3 length is 16 residues. The CDR3 here is CASSSLAGAATDTQYF. CDR3 sequence (DNA): TGTGCCAGCAGCTCCCTAGCGGGAGCGGCCACAGATACGCAGTATTTT. Looking up the rest from reference TRBV7-3 and TRBJ2-3 gives the full variable domain: GAGVSQTPSNKVTEKGKYVELRCDPISGHTALYWYRQSLGQGPEFLIYFQGTGAADDSGLPNDRFFAVRPEGSVSTLKIQRTERGDSAVYLCASSSLAGAATDTQYFGPGTRLTVL.

The rearrangement uses TRBV19 and TRBJ1-2, with TRBD1 as a possible D gene (5 bases). Trimming stripped 3 bases from V and 7 bases from J, with 18 bases between. The germline gives CDR1 LNHDA, CDR2 SQIVND (reference sequence). This CDR3 contains 15 residues. The CDR3 loop is CASSIGHSIGGGYTF. CDR3 in DNA: TGTGCCAGTAGTATCGGACACTCGATAGGAGGTGGCTACACCTTC.

The J gene is TRBJ2-7, the V gene TRBV19; D is ambiguous. CDR1 LNHDA and CDR2 SQIVND come from the germline V gene (reference sequence). The CDR3 is 16 residues long. Trimming took 4 bases from V and 2 from J, leaving 18 bases between them. The CDR3 coding sequence is TGTGCCAGTAGTACGCCCCTTTTGAAGGCTCCCTACGAGCAGTACTTC. Its translation is CASSTPLLKAPYEQYF.

The chain recombines TRBV4-2 with TRBJ1-1; D possibly corresponds to TRBD1 (5 bases). The CDR3 has 14 amino acids. The V and J ends lost 6 bases and 1 base respectively, with 12 bases between them. Germline CDR1 reads LGHNA; CDR2 reads YNFKEQ. CDR3 protein: CASRMGPSNTEAFF. The CDR3 nucleotides read TGTGCCAGCAGGATGGGACCGTCGAACACTGAAGCTTTCTTT.

The rearrangement joins TRBV18 to TRBJ1-4, with 9 bases lining up with TRBD1. Germline V CDR1 and CDR2: KGHSH, LQKENI. The CDR3 is 15 residues long. J was trimmed by 5 bases and V by 4 bases; bases with no gene match: 5. CDR3 sequence reads: CASSQGQGSNEKLFF. In DNA, the CDR3 is TGTGCCAGCTCACAAGGACAGGGGTCGAATGAAAAACTGTTTTTT.

The J gene is TRBJ2-7, the V gene TRBV5-1, with a weak D call TRBD1 (5 bases). CDR3 length: 14 residues. The V gene lost 1 base and the J gene lost 4 bases, with 12 bases spanning the gap. Germline V gene sequence: CDR1 SGHRS, CDR2 YFSETQ. For the CDR3, the DNA is TGCGCCAGCAGCTTGCAGGGCCCGACTTACGAGCAGTACTTC. It is translated as CASSLQGPTYEQYF.

The CDR3 here is CASSLQVEAFF. Written as DNA, the CDR3 is TGTGCCAGCAGTCTACAGGTTGAAGCTTTCTTT. The chain recombines TRBV2 with TRBJ1-1; a weak D match, TRBD1 (5 bases). In germline, CDR1 is SNHLY, CDR2 FYNNEI. The length of the CDR3 is 11 residues. Trimming stripped 5 bases from V and 7 bases from J, with 8 bases between.

This clone was picked up one time. This rearrangement joins TRBV7-8 to TRBJ2-3; tentatively, D is TRBD1 or TRBD2 (5 bases each). The CDR3 runs to 15 residues. V lost 3 bases and J 2 bases, leaving 12 bases between the germline ends. Germline V gene sequence: CDR1 SGHVS, CDR2 FQNEAQ. Here the CDR3 reads CASSFRDGTTDTQYF. The CDR3 nucleotides are TGTGCCAGCAGCTTCCGGGACGGGACCACAGATACGCAGTATTTT.

This clone was counted a single time. The gene calls are TRBV5-1 and TRBJ1-5, with no clear D. Per the germline V gene, CDR1 is SGHRS and CDR2 is YFSETQ. The V end was cut by 5 bases, the J end by 2 bases, with 11 bases between. The CDR3 consists of 14 residues. In DNA, the CDR3 is TGCGCCAGCAGTCCCGGGGAAGGCAATCAGCCCCAGCATTTT. Translating gives CASSPGEGNQPQHF. Drawing the rest from reference TRBV5-1 and TRBJ1-5, the complete variable domain is KAGVTQTPRYLIKTRGQQVTLSCSPISGHRSVSWYQQTPGQGLQFLFEYFSETQRNKGNFPGRFSGRQFSNSRSEMNVSTLELGDSALYLCASSPGEGNQPQHFGDGTRLSIL.

The chain recombines TRBV14 with TRBJ2-1; perhaps TRBD1 as D (6 bases). CDR1 and CDR2 from the germline V gene are SGHDN and FVKESK. The CDR3 is made up of 17 amino acids. Trimming shortened V by 0 bases and J by 4 bases, and 16 bases separated the two germline ends. DNA of the CDR3: TGTGCCAGCAGCCAAGATTGGGGCCCAGGGGTATACAATGAGCAGTTCTTC. Its translation is CASSQDWGPGVYNEQFF.

The rearrangement joins TRBV30 to TRBJ1-2, with D possibly TRBD1 on 6 matching bases. Trimming took 3 bases from V and 2 from J, leaving 10 bases between them. Germline V gene lookup returns CDR1 GTSNPN and CDR2 SVGIG (reference sequence). This CDR3 has 13 residues. DNA for the CDR3: TGTGCCTGGAGGAGAGGGGGAAACTATGGCTACACCTTC. Translated, it gives CAWRRGGNYGYTF.

This clone has just one count. The chain is built from TRBV28 and TRBJ1-4; D is unclear. With 6 bases removed from V and 11 bases from J, the gap between germline ends came to 16 bases. The CDR3 totals 13 residues. The germline V gene encodes CDR1 MDHEN and CDR2 SYDVKM. The CDR3 loop reads CASSPAYTRKLFF. The CDR3 nucleotides are TGTGCCAGCAGCCCCGCCTATACACGGAAACTGTTTTTT.

The J gene is TRBJ2-6, the V gene TRBV3-1 (or the pseudogene TRBV3-2); no firm D call. Germline values: CDR1 LGHDT, CDR2 YNNKEL (reference sequence). Trimming stripped 11 bases from V and 2 bases from J, with 13 bases between. The CDR3 has 14 residues. The DNA for the CDR3 is TGTGCCGCGGCGCTGGCAGCTGGGGCCAACGTCCTGACTTTC. This gives the protein CAAALAAGANVLTF.

This rearrangement joins TRBV6-5 to TRBJ1-1, with D perhaps matching TRBD1 (6 bases). V lost 2 bases and J lost 5, with 15 bases in between. The CDR3 totals 15 residues. From germline, CDR1 is MNHEY and CDR2 SVGAGI. The CDR3 DNA follows: TGTGCCAGCAGTTACGACCCAGGGGCGGGTACTGAAGCTTTCTTT. It codes for CASSYDPGAGTEAFF.

This rearrangement joins TRBV3-1 (or the pseudogene TRBV3-2) to TRBJ2-7, with 12 bases that match TRBD2. V gave up 4 bases and J gave up 3 bases; unmatched junction bases: 4. CDR1 is LGHDT and CDR2 is YNNKEL in the germline V gene (reference sequence). There are 15 residues in the CDR3. This chain's CDR3 is CASSPSGGANYEQYF. CDR3 DNA sequence: TGTGCCAGCAGCCCTAGCGGGGGGGCTAACTACGAGCAGTACTTC.

The rearrangement joins TRBV5-6 to TRBJ2-7; D is unresolved. CDR3 length: 14 amino acids. V was clipped by 1 base and J by 2 bases, with 10 bases between them. Per germline, CDR1 SGHDT and CDR2 YYEEEE. CDR3 residues: CASSLLGIAYEQYF. As DNA, the CDR3 is TGTGCCAGCAGCTTGTTGGGTATAGCCTACGAGCAGTACTTC. The full variable domain, its missing parts supplied by reference TRBV5-6 and TRBJ2-7, is DAGVTQSPTHLIKTRGQQVTLRCSPKSGHDTVSWYQQALGQGPQFIFQYYEEEERQRGNFPDRFSGHQFPNYSSELNVNALLLGDSALYLCASSLLGIAYEQYFGPGTRLTVT.

Comment on this clone: This sample also contains other DNA sequences that code for the same CDR3. The rearrangement uses TRBV5-1 and TRBJ1-2; 8 nucleotides match TRBD1. Germline lookup yields CDR1 SGHRS and CDR2 YFSETQ. V shed 0 bases, J shed 2 bases, and the junction held 0 bases outside the gene matches. The CDR3 totals 14 residues. The CDR3 DNA reads TGCGCCAGCAGCTTGGACAGGGGGAACTATGGCTACACCTTC. This encodes CASSLDRGNYGYTF.

This clone was counted between two and nine times. The rearrangement uses TRBV10-3 and TRBJ2-1; 8 nucleotides line up with TRBD2. Germline V gene data show CDR1 as ENHRY and CDR2 as SYGVKD. The CDR3 sequence is 13 residues long. V gave up 3 bases and J gave up 8 bases; unmatched junction bases: 3. CDR3 sequence (DNA): TGTGCCATCAGTGAAACGGGAGGGGATGAGCAGTTCTTC. It codes for CAISETGGDEQFF.

This sequence joins TRBV3-1 (or the pseudogene TRBV3-2) and TRBJ1-1; D gene unclear. The germline V and J ends were trimmed by 4 bases and 0 bases, with 0 bases remaining between them. CDR1 LGHDT and CDR2 YNNKEL come from the germline V gene (reference sequence). CDR3 length equals 11 residues. CDR3 amino acids: CASSLNTEAFF. The CDR3 nucleotides read TGTGCCAGCAGCCTGAACACTGAAGCTTTCTTT.

The chain employs TRBV27 and TRBJ2-4; 9 bases map to TRBD2. V shed 4 bases and J 1 base; nucleotides not matched to a gene: 5. Germline CDR1 MNHEY, CDR2 SMNVEV (reference sequence). The CDR3 contains 16 residues. The CDR3 region has the DNA TGTGCCAGCAGTTGGCGGGGGGGGCCGGCCAAAAACATTCAGTACTTC. It translates to CASSWRGGPAKNIQYF.

V and J are TRBV2 and TRBJ1-1, with unresolved D. CDR1 is SNHLY, CDR2 FYNNEI, per germline. With 6 bases removed from V and 8 bases from J, the gap between germline ends came to 16 bases. The CDR3 is 13 amino acids. The CDR3 nucleotides read TGTGCCAGCAGGGCGGCCGGGGTCTGGGAAGCTTTCTTT. Its protein is CASRAAGVWEAFF.